These T cell receptor beta chains were read from a single sample in a study of T cells in Graves' hyperthyroidism and ophthalmopathy. A single record per CDR3 protein comes from TCRdb applying MiXCR to the multiplex PCR reads. Among about 700,000 distinct CDR3 sequences listed, about 14% were seen once. Sequencing was done on a sample of blood. These TCRs come from a woman under 30 with Graves' hyperthyroidism. The CDR3 runs from the conserved cysteine through the conserved F or W. D genes are given only for firm matches. Size values are once, few and many counts, or a class for expanded clones, and some rows have none.

CDR3 protein: CAISDTGNGYTF
CDR3 DNA: TGTGCCATCAGTGATACAGGGAACGGCTACACCTTC
D gene: -
clone size: -
V gene: TRBV10-3
J gene: TRBJ1-2

CDR3 protein: CASSRTSRESGELFF
CDR3 DNA: TGTGCCAGCAGCCGGACTAGTCGAGAGTCCGGGGAGCTGTTTTTT
D gene: TRBD2
clone size: -
V gene: TRBV7-2
J gene: TRBJ2-2

CDR3 protein: CASNTLVLAGKTYNEQFF
CDR3 DNA: TGTGCCAGCAACACCCTTGTCCTAGCGGGTAAGACCTACAATGAGCAGTTCTTC
D gene: TRBD2
clone size: -
V gene: TRBV28
J gene: TRBJ2-1

CDR3 protein: CASSPQSPVNEKLFF
CDR3 DNA: TGTGCCAGCTCACCACAAAGCCCGGTAAATGAAAAACTGTTTTTT
D gene: -
clone size: once
V gene: TRBV18
J gene: TRBJ1-4

CDR3 protein: CASSLGARENTEAFF
CDR3 DNA: TGTGCCAGCAGCTTAGGGGCCAGAGAGAACACTGAAGCTTTCTTT
D gene: -
clone size: many
V gene: TRBV7-6
J gene: TRBJ1-1

CDR3 protein: CASSGAAGSPLHF
CDR3 DNA: TGTGCCAGCAGCGGGGCCGCGGGGTCACCCCTCCACTTT
D gene: -
clone size: few
V gene: TRBV9
J gene: TRBJ1-6

CDR3 protein: CASSPQGAHTEAFF
CDR3 DNA: TGTGCCAGCAGTCCACAGGGCGCGCACACTGAAGCTTTCTTT
D gene: -
clone size: many
V gene: TRBV12-3/TRBV12-4
J gene: TRBJ1-1

CDR3 protein: CASSPNRGIPQETQYF
CDR3 DNA: TGTGCCAGCAGCCCTAACCGGGGGATCCCTCAAGAGACCCAGTACTTC
D gene: -
clone size: -
V gene: TRBV7-2
J gene: TRBJ2-5

CDR3 protein: CATSDFGAMGADTQYF
CDR3 DNA: TGTGCCACCAGTGATTTCGGGGCGATGGGTGCAGATACGCAGTATTTT
D gene: -
clone size: few
V gene: TRBV24-1
J gene: TRBJ2-3

CDR3 protein: CSVAGGVGLNYNEQFF
CDR3 DNA: TGCAGCGTTGCCGGGGGGGTGGGACTCAACTACAATGAGCAGTTCTTC
D gene: TRBD2
clone size: many
V gene: TRBV29-1
J gene: TRBJ2-1

CDR3 protein: CASSQKIGGQFF
CDR3 DNA: TGTGCCAGCAGCCAAAAGATCGGAGGGCAGTTCTTC
D gene: -
clone size: many
V gene: TRBV3-1
J gene: TRBJ2-1

CDR3 protein: CASSLAFRGPNSPLHF
CDR3 DNA: TGTGCCAGCAGCTTAGCTTTCAGGGGTCCAAATTCACCCCTCCACTTT
D gene: -
clone size: -
V gene: TRBV13
J gene: TRBJ1-6

CDR3 protein: CAWSVLTGRNTEAFF
CDR3 DNA: TGTGCCTGGAGTGTTTTGACAGGGCGTAACACTGAAGCTTTCTTT
D gene: TRBD1
clone size: many
V gene: TRBV30
J gene: TRBJ1-1

CDR3 protein: CASSQLGEKLFF
CDR3 DNA: TGTGCCAGCAGTCAACTCGGTGAAAAACTGTTTTTT
D gene: -
clone size: -
V gene: TRBV7-9
J gene: TRBJ1-4

CDR3 protein: CASSLGLLTYEQYF
CDR3 DNA: TGTGCCAGCAGCTTGGGACTGCTAACCTACGAGCAGTACTTC
D gene: -
clone size: -
V gene: TRBV5-6
J gene: TRBJ2-7

CDR3 protein: CASSRPEPGVNTEAFF
CDR3 DNA: TGTGCCAGTAGTAGACCCGAACCGGGGGTGAACACTGAAGCTTTCTTT
D gene: -
clone size: -
V gene: TRBV19
J gene: TRBJ1-1

CDR3 protein: CACTGGGSYNEQFF
CDR3 DNA: TGTGCCTGCACAGGGGGTGGCTCCTACAATGAGCAGTTCTTC
D gene: TRBD1
clone size: -
V gene: TRBV7-9
J gene: TRBJ2-1

CDR3 protein: CASSSDGGGGETQYF
CDR3 DNA: TGTGCCAGCAGCTCCGACGGGGGGGGTGGGGAGACCCAGTACTTC
D gene: TRBD2
clone size: few
V gene: TRBV5-8
J gene: TRBJ2-5

CDR3 protein: CASSFPGFWVSLFTDTQYF
CDR3 DNA: TGTGCCAGCAGTTTCCCAGGGTTTTGGGTCAGTCTATTCACAGATACGCAGTATTTT
D gene: -
clone size: few
V gene: TRBV28
J gene: TRBJ2-3

CDR3 protein: CSASLSITRDGYGYTF
CDR3 DNA: TGCAGTGCTAGTCTCTCGATAACCCGGGACGGCTATGGCTACACCTTC
D gene: -
clone size: few
V gene: TRBV20-1
J gene: TRBJ1-2

CDR3 protein: CSAQDRVNQPQHF
CDR3 DNA: TGCAGTGCTCAAGACAGGGTGAATCAGCCCCAGCATTTT
D gene: TRBD1
clone size: many
V gene: TRBV20-1
J gene: TRBJ1-5

CDR3 protein: CASSLGTDKRRGQYF
CDR3 DNA: TGTGCCAGCAGCTTAGGGACGGACAAGAGACGGGGCCAGTACTTC
D gene: -
clone size: -
V gene: TRBV7-2
J gene: TRBJ2-5

CDR3 protein: CSARDTRGGTEAFF
CDR3 DNA: TGCAGTGCTAGAGATACGAGGGGAGGTACTGAAGCTTTCTTT
D gene: -
clone size: many
V gene: TRBV20-1
J gene: TRBJ1-1

CDR3 protein: CASSPQQGDYQPQHF
CDR3 DNA: TGTGCCAGCAGTCCTCAACAGGGGGACTATCAGCCCCAGCATTTT
D gene: TRBD1
clone size: few
V gene: TRBV6-1
J gene: TRBJ1-5

CDR3 protein: CASSLVGSSYEQYF
CDR3 DNA: TGTGCCAGCAGCTTAGTTGGAAGCTCCTACGAGCAGTACTTC
D gene: -
clone size: many
V gene: TRBV7-2
J gene: TRBJ2-7

CDR3 protein: CASSTTPGGAQIPYF
CDR3 DNA: TGTGCCAGTAGTACAACCCCCGGGGGGGCGCAGATCCCGTACTTC
D gene: TRBD2
clone size: once
V gene: TRBV19
J gene: TRBJ2-5

CDR3 protein: CASSLSGTGGQPQHF
CDR3 DNA: TGTGCCAGCAGCTTATCTGGGACAGGCGGTCAGCCCCAGCATTTT
D gene: TRBD1
clone size: -
V gene: TRBV11-3
J gene: TRBJ1-5

CDR3 protein: CASSKQLAGISYKQYF
CDR3 DNA: TGTGCCAGCAGTAAGCAGCTAGCGGGGATCTCTTACAAGCAGTACTTC
D gene: TRBD2
clone size: -
V gene: TRBV6-7
J gene: TRBJ2-7

CDR3 protein: CASSLMDIPSTDTQYF
CDR3 DNA: TGTGCCAGCAGCCTGATGGACATCCCTAGCACAGATACGCAGTATTTT
D gene: -
clone size: -
V gene: TRBV14
J gene: TRBJ2-3

CDR3 protein: CASSRQKNTEAFF
CDR3 DNA: TGTGCCAGCAGTAGACAGAAGAACACTGAAGCTTTCTTT
D gene: -
clone size: many
V gene: TRBV12-3/TRBV12-4
J gene: TRBJ1-1

CDR3 protein: CASSGPGQGPTNNEQFF
CDR3 DNA: TGTGCCAGCAGTGGCCCAGGGCAGGGACCCACGAACAATGAGCAGTTCTTC
D gene: -
clone size: many
V gene: TRBV11-2
J gene: TRBJ2-1

CDR3 protein: CASSLRPPHNEQFF
CDR3 DNA: TGTGCCAGCAGCCTGCGGCCGCCGCACAATGAGCAGTTCTTC
D gene: -
clone size: many
V gene: TRBV2
J gene: TRBJ2-1

CDR3 protein: CSVRSLGGSEAFF
CDR3 DNA: TGCAGCGTTCGTTCTCTAGGGGGAAGTGAAGCTTTCTTT
D gene: -
clone size: many
V gene: TRBV29-1
J gene: TRBJ1-1

CDR3 protein: CASSLAAQAYEQYF
CDR3 DNA: TGCGCCAGCAGCTTGGCAGCCCAAGCCTACGAGCAGTACTTC
D gene: -
clone size: many
V gene: TRBV5-1
J gene: TRBJ2-7

CDR3 protein: CASTGPGGREQFF
CDR3 DNA: TGTGCCAGCACTGGGCCGGGGGGGCGTGAGCAGTTCTTC
D gene: TRBD2
clone size: -
V gene: TRBV7-9
J gene: TRBJ2-1

CDR3 protein: CAHPRGTYEQYF
CDR3 DNA: TGCGCCCACCCCCGGGGGACCTACGAGCAGTACTTC
D gene: -
clone size: many
V gene: TRBV20-1
J gene: TRBJ2-7

CDR3 protein: CASSYLDNYGYTF
CDR3 DNA: TGTGCCAGCAGTTACTTGGATAACTATGGCTACACCTTC
D gene: -
clone size: few
V gene: TRBV6-2/TRBV6-3
J gene: TRBJ1-2

CDR3 protein: CASESRRTDNNEQFF
CDR3 DNA: TGTGCCAGCGAATCTCGGAGGACAGACAACAATGAGCAGTTCTTC
D gene: -
clone size: -
V gene: TRBV7-9
J gene: TRBJ2-1

CDR3 protein: CASSYDVGLAGLTGELFF
CDR3 DNA: TGTGCCAGCAGTTACGACGTAGGACTAGCGGGACTCACCGGGGAGCTGTTTTTT
D gene: TRBD2
clone size: few
V gene: TRBV6-5
J gene: TRBJ2-2

CDR3 protein: CSVDSIANYGYTF
CDR3 DNA: TGCAGCGTTGATTCTATAGCTAACTATGGCTACACCTTC
D gene: -
clone size: many
V gene: TRBV29-1
J gene: TRBJ1-2

CDR3 protein: CASEWSYEQYF
CDR3 DNA: TGTGCCAGCGAATGGTCCTACGAGCAGTACTTC
D gene: -
clone size: many
V gene: TRBV2
J gene: TRBJ2-7

CDR3 protein: CASSLRDYNEQFF
CDR3 DNA: TGTGCCAGCAGCTTACGGGACTACAATGAGCAGTTCTTC
D gene: -
clone size: many
V gene: TRBV7-8
J gene: TRBJ2-1

CDR3 protein: CASSLEGAGTSGRAAYNEQFF
CDR3 DNA: TGCGCCAGCAGCTTGGAGGGGGCCGGGACTAGCGGGAGGGCCGCCTACAATGAGCAGTTCTTC
D gene: TRBD2
clone size: many
V gene: TRBV5-1
J gene: TRBJ2-1

CDR3 protein: CASSSAENTEAFF
CDR3 DNA: TGTGCCAGCAGTTCGGCGGAGAACACTGAAGCTTTCTTT
D gene: -
clone size: few
V gene: TRBV27
J gene: TRBJ1-1

CDR3 protein: CATSSGQGDYERYF
CDR3 DNA: TGTGCCACCAGCAGCGGACAGGGTGACTACGAGCGGTACTTC
D gene: TRBD1
clone size: -
V gene: TRBV15
J gene: TRBJ2-7

CDR3 protein: CASSETDENTEAFF
CDR3 DNA: TGTGCCAGCAGTGAAACAGATGAGAACACTGAAGCTTTCTTT
D gene: -
clone size: many
V gene: TRBV6-1
J gene: TRBJ1-1

CDR3 protein: CASSSHRGRDTGELFF
CDR3 DNA: TGTGCCAGCAGTTCCCACAGGGGTCGTGACACCGGGGAGCTGTTTTTT
D gene: TRBD1
clone size: many
V gene: TRBV28
J gene: TRBJ2-2

CDR3 protein: CASSATGGEETQYF
CDR3 DNA: TGTGCCAGCAGCGCCACAGGGGGCGAAGAGACCCAGTACTTC
D gene: TRBD1
clone size: many
V gene: TRBV9
J gene: TRBJ2-5

CDR3 protein: CASSLDGRSDTQYF
CDR3 DNA: TGTGCCAGCAGCTTGGACGGGAGATCAGATACGCAGTATTTT
D gene: -
clone size: few
V gene: TRBV5-4
J gene: TRBJ2-3

CDR3 protein: CASSLDRGRDQPQHF
CDR3 DNA: TGTGCCAGCAGCTTAGATCGGGGGCGCGATCAGCCCCAGCATTTT
D gene: -
clone size: few
V gene: TRBV11-2
J gene: TRBJ1-5

CDR3 protein: CASSLRDSYTFTDTQYF
CDR3 DNA: TGCGCCAGCAGCCTCCGGGACAGCTACACATTCACAGATACGCAGTATTTT
D gene: TRBD1
clone size: many
V gene: TRBV5-1
J gene: TRBJ2-3

CDR3 protein: CASSPRGGGGETQYF
CDR3 DNA: TGTGCCAGCAGCCCGAGAGGGGGAGGAGGCGAGACCCAGTACTTC
D gene: -
clone size: many
V gene: TRBV13
J gene: TRBJ2-5